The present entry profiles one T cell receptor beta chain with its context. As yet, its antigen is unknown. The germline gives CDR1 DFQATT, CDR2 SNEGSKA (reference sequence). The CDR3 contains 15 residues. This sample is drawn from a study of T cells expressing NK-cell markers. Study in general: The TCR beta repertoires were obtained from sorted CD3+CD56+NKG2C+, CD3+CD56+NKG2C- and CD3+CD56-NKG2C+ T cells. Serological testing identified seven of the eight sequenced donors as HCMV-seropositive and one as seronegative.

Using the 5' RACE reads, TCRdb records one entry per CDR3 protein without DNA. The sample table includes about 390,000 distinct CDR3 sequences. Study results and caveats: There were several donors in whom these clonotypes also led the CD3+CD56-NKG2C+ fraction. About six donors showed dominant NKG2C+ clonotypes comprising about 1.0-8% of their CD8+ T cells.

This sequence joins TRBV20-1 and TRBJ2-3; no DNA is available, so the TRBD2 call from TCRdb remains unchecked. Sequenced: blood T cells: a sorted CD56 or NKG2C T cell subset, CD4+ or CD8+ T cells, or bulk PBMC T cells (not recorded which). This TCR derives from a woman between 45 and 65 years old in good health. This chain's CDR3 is CSAMPGTTLTHTQYF.